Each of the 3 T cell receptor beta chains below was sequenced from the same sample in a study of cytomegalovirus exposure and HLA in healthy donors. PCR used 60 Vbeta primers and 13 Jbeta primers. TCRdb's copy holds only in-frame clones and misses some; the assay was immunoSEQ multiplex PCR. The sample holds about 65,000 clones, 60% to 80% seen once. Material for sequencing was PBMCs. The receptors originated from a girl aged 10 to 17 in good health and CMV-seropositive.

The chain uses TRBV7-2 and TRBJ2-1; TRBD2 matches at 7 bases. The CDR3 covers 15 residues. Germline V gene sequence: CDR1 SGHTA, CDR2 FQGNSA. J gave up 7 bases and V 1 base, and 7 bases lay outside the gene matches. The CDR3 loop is CASSLERLAVNEQFF. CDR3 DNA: TGTGCCAGCAGCTTAGAAAGACTAGCTGTTAATGAGCAGTTCTTC. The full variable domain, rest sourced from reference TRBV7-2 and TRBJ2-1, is GAGVSQSPSNKVTEKGKDVELRCDPISGHTALYWYRQSLGQGLEFLIYFQGNSAPDKSGLPSDRFSAERTGGSVSTLTIQRTQQEDSAVYLCASSLERLAVNEQFFGPGTRLTVL.

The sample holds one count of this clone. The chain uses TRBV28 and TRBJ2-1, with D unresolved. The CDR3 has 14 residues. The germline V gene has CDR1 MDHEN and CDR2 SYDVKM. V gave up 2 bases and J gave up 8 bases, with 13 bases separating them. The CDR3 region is CASSLERGGHEQFF. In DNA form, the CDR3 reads TGTGCCAGCAGTTTAGAGCGAGGTGGTCATGAGCAGTTCTTC.

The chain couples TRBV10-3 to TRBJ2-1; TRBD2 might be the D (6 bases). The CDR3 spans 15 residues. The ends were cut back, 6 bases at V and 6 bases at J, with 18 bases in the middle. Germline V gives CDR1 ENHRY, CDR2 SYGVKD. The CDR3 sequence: CAISPGTWVVNEQFF. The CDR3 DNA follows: TGTGCCATCAGCCCCGGGACTTGGGTTGTCAATGAGCAGTTCTTC.